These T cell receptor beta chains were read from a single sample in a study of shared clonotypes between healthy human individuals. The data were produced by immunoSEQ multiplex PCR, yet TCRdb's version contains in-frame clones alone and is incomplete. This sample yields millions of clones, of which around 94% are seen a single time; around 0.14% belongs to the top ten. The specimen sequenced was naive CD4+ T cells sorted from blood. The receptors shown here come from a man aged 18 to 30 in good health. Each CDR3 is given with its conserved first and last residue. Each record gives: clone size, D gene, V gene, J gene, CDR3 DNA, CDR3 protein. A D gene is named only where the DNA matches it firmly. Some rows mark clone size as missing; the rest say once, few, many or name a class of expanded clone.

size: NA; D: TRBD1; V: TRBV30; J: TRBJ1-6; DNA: TGTGCCTGTACGGACAGGGGGAACTCACCCCTCCACTTT; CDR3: CACTDRGNSPLHF
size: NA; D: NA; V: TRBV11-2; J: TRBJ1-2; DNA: TGTGCCAGCAGCTTAGGAGCCTCCTATGGCTACACCTTC; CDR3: CASSLGASYGYTF
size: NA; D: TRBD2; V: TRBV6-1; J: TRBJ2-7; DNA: TGTGCCATCAGTGACCTGACTAGCGGGGGGAGCTACGAGCAGTACTTC; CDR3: CAISDLTSGGSYEQYF
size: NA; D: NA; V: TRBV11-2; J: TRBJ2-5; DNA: TGTGCCAGCAGTCGGGCCTTCCAAGAGACCCAGTACTTC; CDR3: CASSRAFQETQYF
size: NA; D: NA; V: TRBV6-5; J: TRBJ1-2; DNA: TGTGCCGCGTCCCTGGGGAAGGGAGGATATGGCTACACCTTC; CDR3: CAASLGKGGYGYTF
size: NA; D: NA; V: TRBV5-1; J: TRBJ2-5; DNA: TGCGCCAGCAGCTCGACCCGGGGGGCGGGGGAGACCCAGTACTTC; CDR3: CASSSTRGAGETQYF
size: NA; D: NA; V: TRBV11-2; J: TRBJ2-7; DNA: TGTGCCAGCAGCCCCTCAGGCCCAGCCCACTACGAGCAGTACTTC; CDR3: CASSPSGPAHYEQYF
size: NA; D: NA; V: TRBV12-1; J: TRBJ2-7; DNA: TGTGCCAGCAGCTTGGGTCCCCCCGCGCGGGCCTACTACGAGCAGTACTTC; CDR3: CASSLGPPARAYYEQYF
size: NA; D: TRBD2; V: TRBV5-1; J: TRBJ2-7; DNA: TGCGCCAGCAGCTTGGCGGGGGGAGGGTCCTACGAGCAGTACTTC; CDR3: CASSLAGGGSYEQYF
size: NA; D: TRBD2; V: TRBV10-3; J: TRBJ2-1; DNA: TGTGCCACTTCGACTAGCGGGGGGACATACAATGAGCAGTTCTTC; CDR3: CATSTSGGTYNEQFF
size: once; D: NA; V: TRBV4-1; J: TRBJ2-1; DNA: TGCGCCAGCAGCCAAGGGCTAGGAGGGGGGGTCTACAATGAGCAGTTCTTC; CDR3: CASSQGLGGGVYNEQFF
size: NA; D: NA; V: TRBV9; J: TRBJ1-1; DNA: TGTGCCAGCAGCGCCGCCTCCGGGACCTTGAACACTGAAGCTTTCTTT; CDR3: CASSAASGTLNTEAFF
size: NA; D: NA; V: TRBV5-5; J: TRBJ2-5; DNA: TGTGCCAGCAGTTCGGGGTGGGAGACCCAGTACTTC; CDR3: CASSSGWETQYF
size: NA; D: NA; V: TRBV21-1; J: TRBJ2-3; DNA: TGTGCCAGCAGCAAATACGAGGGCTCAGATACGCAGTATTTT; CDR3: CASSKYEGSDTQYF
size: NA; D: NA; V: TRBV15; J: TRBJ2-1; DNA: TGTGCCACCCAGCAACAGGGCTCCTACAATGAGCAGTTCTTC; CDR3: CATQQQGSYNEQFF
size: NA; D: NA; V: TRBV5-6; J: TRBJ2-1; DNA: TGTGCCAGCAGTCCCGATGTTAACAATGAGCAGTTCTTC; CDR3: CASSPDVNNEQFF
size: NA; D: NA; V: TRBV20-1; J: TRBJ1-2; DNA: TGCAGTGTGAGGGGTGGCTACACCTTC; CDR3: CSVRGGYTF